This TCR beta chain came from a study of Graves' ophthalmopathy and Graves' hyperthyroidism (dated by TCRdb to the late 2010s). Describing the broader study: Peripheral blood was collected at initial diagnosis, prior to any treatment. The study used signatures of the TCR beta repertoire to tell Graves' ophthalmopathy apart from Graves' hyperthyroidism and to predict which patients would progress to ophthalmopathy. In total, over 130 blood samples were TCR-sequenced: fewer than 50 ophthalmopathy, about 75 hyperthyroidism and some 17 hyperthyroidism-to-ophthalmopathy patients. To explore V-J signatures that separate ophthalmopathy from hyperthyroidism, a discovery set of about a hundred patients was enrolled, consisting of about 45 with ophthalmopathy and some 56 with stable hyperthyroidism. An independent validation cohort comprised 18 hyperthyroidism patients and some 16 patients who later progressed from hyperthyroidism to ophthalmopathy. In five to seven hyperthyroidism patients, the T-cell repertoire of thyroid tissue was compared with the T-cell repertoire of blood. After sampling, hyperthyroidism patients received methimazole starting at 30 mg daily, and ophthalmopathy patients received high-dose intravenous methylprednisolone. The approximately 95 discovery patients were divided at random into training and test sets in a 7:3 ratio.

For repertoire sequencing, the TCR beta CDR3 regions were amplified from RNA transcripts. The first round was an RT-PCR using HTBI primers with the Qiagen OneStep RT-PCR kit, and this first round was followed by a second-round multiplex PCR, then size selection and purification. The libraries underwent paired-end sequencing with 100 bp reads on an Illumina HiSeq2000. Regarding the original processing steps: SOAPnuke was used to process the reads, removing any read that contained adapters or uncalled bases, had a mean Phred below 15, or lacked an exact match to the constant primer or identifier. High-quality paired reads were merged with COPE v1.2.5. Each unique nucleotide sequence was defined as a clonotype, and clonotypes were aligned to IMGT TRB V, D and J references with MiTCR v1.1. Only V-J combinations with frequency above 0.0001 were analysed, covering about 99% of repertoires. For each V-J combination, a TCR clonal expansion and chaos score was defined as the ratio of F50 clonal expansion to chaos observed in the TCRdist matrix. Welch's t-statistics and random forest were used to reduce features to about 14 V-J combinations, which were fed into a naive Bayes classifier. The similarity between thyroid and blood repertoires was quantified using the Morisita-Horn index. TCRdb passed the public sequencing reads through fastp at Q25 and MiXCR, retaining productive beta sequences. All rows with the same CDR3 protein become a single entry with the most common DNA and genes. These V and J calls derive from TCRdb rather than the authors' analysis. This sample has about 480,000 distinct CDR3 sequences in its table, and roughly an eighth of those were observed once. The top ten constitute about a tenth of the sample.

The table lists this clonotype with many counts. No cognate antigen has been identified for it. Qualities for individual bases were not recorded, and no much larger clone is one base off. The study at large found these results: Most expanded thyroid clonotypes with a frequency above 0.001 also appeared in blood, which suggests that blood repertoires may reflect the immune response in the thyroid. Sample size was not predetermined statistically, and investigators were not blinded to group allocation. In validation, the model predicted ophthalmopathy progression with about 70% sensitivity and 72.22% specificity; some 13 predicted patients were CT-confirmed with GO in a median of approximately six months. In cross-validation, the 13-signature model distinguished ophthalmopathy from stable hyperthyroidism with 87.88% sensitivity and over 81% specificity, while in the test set the corresponding values were 80% and 75%.

Ophthalmopathy patients had moderately to severely active disease, Clinical Activity Score of at least 3, NOSPECS grade of at least 4, and disease duration under 3 months. Anyone with other autoimmune diseases, uncontrolled infections, pregnancy or lactation was excluded from the study. Diagnosis relied on clinical symptoms, serum thyroxine, TRAb, thyroid ultrasound and orbital computed tomography. Using Ficoll-Paque density gradient centrifugation, PBMCs were isolated from about 9.4 ml of fresh peripheral blood. Trizol reagent was used to extract the total RNA, and its quality was then checked on an Agilent 2100 Bioanalyzer. The CDR3 numbers 14 residues from cysteine through phenylalanine. Just CDR3 DNA is preserved here, 42 bases in frame from base 1. CDR1 is given as MGHDK and CDR2 as SYGVNS, both from the germline V gene. V is clipped by 2 bases and J by 1 base, and the sequence between their germline boundaries is 9 bases long.

The rearrangement combines TRBV25-1 with TRBJ2-7; no D gene call is confident. The sequenced sample was blood. The TCR comes from a woman younger than 45 with Graves' ophthalmopathy. Donor details come from another sample of the same person, matched by shared clones. The CDR3 corresponds to CASSELLTSYEQYF. The nucleotide sequence reads as follows: TGTGCCAGCAGTGAACTCTTAACGTCCTACGAGCAGTACTTC.